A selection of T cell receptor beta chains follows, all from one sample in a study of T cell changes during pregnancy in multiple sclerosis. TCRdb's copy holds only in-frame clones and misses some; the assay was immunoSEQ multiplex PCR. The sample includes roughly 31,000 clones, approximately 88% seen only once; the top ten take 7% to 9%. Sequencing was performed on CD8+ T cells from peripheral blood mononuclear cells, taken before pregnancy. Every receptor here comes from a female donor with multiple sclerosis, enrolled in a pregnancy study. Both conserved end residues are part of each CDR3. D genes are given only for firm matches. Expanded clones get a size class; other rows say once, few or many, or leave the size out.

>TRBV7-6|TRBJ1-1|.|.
TGTGCCAGCAGCTTAGGGCAGATGAACACTGAAGCTTTCTTT
CASSLGQMNTEAFF
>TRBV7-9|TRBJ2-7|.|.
TGTGCCAGCAGCTTAGTTGGGGACACCGACTACGAGCAGTACTTC
CASSLVGDTDYEQYF
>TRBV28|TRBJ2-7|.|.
TGTGCCAGCAGTTGGTCCGGTTCGATTTACGAGCAGTACTTC
CASSWSGSIYEQYF
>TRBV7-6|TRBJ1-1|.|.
TGTGCCAGCAGCTTAGATCCGGGACTAAGTGAAGCTTTCTTT
CASSLDPGLSEAFF
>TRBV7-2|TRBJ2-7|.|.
TGTGCCAGCAGCTTATGGCACACCGTGGAGCAGTACTTC
CASSLWHTVEQYF
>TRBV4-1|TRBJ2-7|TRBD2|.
TGCGCCAGCAGCCAAGATCGGGGGGGCTCCTACGAGCAGTACTTC
CASSQDRGGSYEQYF
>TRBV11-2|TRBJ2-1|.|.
TGTGCCAGCAGCTGGGGCCCAAGGGGGGGGCGGAATGAGCAGTTCTTC
CASSWGPRGGRNEQFF
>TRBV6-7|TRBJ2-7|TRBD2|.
TGTGCCGGACTAGTAAACGTAGGCGAGCAGTACTTC
CAGLVNVGEQYF
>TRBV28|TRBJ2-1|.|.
TGTGCCAGCTCCCGGAGCTACAATGAGCAGTTCTTC
CASSRSYNEQFF
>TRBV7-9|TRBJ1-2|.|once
TGTGCCAGCAGCTTAGGAGGACAAAAATATGGCTACACCTTC
CASSLGGQKYGYTF
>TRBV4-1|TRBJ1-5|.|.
TGCGCCAGCAGCCCGAGGAGAGGCAATCAGCCCCAGCATTTT
CASSPRRGNQPQHF
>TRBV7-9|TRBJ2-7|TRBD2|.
TGTGCCAGCAGCTTAGCTAGCGGGAGAATCTCCTACGAGCAGTACTTC
CASSLASGRISYEQYF
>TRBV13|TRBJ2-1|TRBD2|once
TGTGCCAGCAGCGCCTACGGGAGCGGGGGACTTTACAATGAGCAGTTCTTC
CASSAYGSGGLYNEQFF
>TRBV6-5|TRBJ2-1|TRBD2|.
TGTGCCAGCAGCAACCACGCGGGGGGGCCTGATGAGCAGTTCTTC
CASSNHAGGPDEQFF
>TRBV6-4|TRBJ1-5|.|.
TGTGCCAGCTTGAGTTCTTCTCTGGGCAATCAGCCCCAGCATTTT
CASLSSSLGNQPQHF
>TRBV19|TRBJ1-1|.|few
TGTGCCAGTAGTATCCGGGACACGAACACTGAAGCTTTCTTT
CASSIRDTNTEAFF
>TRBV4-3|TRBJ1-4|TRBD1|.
TGCGCCAGCAGCCATTCGTTCCGGGACAGGGGGCTTATTGGTGAAAAACTGTTTTTT
CASSHSFRDRGLIGEKLFF
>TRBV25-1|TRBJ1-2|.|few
TGTGCCAGCAGTTCCTGGTTAGGAGAAAACGGTGGCTACACCTTC
CASSSWLGENGGYTF
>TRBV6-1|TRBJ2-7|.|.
TGTGCCAGCAGTGAAGTACAGGAGAGCTCCTACGAGCAGTACTTC
CASSEVQESSYEQYF
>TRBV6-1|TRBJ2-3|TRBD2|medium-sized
TGTGCCAGCACCCAAGGCGGGGGGGCAGATACGCAGTATTTT
CASTQGGGADTQYF
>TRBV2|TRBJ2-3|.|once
TGTGCCACCCCTTTCGAGGGCCCCACAGATACGCAGTATTTT
CATPFEGPTDTQYF
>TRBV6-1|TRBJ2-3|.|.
TGTGCCAGCACCCCAGGGGTCCCAGATACGCAGTATTTT
CASTPGVPDTQYF
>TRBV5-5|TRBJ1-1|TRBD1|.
TGTGCCAGCAGCCGTATATCACAGGGGGCGAACACTGAAGCTTTCTTT
CASSRISQGANTEAFF
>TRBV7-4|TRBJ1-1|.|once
TGTGCCAGCAGCTTAGCGCTGGGGCCAGGTGAAGCTTTCTTT
CASSLALGPGEAFF